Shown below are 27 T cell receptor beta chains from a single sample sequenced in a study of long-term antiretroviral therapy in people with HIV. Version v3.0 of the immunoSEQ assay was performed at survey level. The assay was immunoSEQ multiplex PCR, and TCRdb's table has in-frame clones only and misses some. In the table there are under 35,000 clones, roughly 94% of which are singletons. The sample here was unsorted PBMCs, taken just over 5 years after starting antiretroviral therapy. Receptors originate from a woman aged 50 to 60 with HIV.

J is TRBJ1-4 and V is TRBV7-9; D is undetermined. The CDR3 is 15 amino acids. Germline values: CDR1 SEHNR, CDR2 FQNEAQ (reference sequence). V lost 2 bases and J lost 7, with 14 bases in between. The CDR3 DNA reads TGTGCCAGCAGCTTAAGTCTGGGAGGGAGTGAAAAACTGTTTTTT. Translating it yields CASSLSLGGSEKLFF.

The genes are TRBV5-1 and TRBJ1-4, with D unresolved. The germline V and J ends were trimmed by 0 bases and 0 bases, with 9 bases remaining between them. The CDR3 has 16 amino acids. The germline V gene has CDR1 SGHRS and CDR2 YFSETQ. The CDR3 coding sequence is TGCGCCAGCAGCTTGGCTGGGGTATCAACTAATGAAAAACTGTTTTTT. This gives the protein CASSLAGVSTNEKLFF. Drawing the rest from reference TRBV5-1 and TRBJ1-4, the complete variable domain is KAGVTQTPRYLIKTRGQQVTLSCSPISGHRSVSWYQQTPGQGLQFLFEYFSETQRNKGNFPGRFSGRQFSNSRSEMNVSTLELGDSALYLCASSLAGVSTNEKLFFGSGTQLSVL.

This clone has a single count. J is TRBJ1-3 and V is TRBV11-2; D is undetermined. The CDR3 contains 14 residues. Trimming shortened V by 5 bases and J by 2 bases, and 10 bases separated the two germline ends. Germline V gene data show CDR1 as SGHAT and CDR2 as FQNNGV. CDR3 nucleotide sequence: TGTGCCAGCAGCCGTCTTGAACCTGGAAACACCATATATTTT. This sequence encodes CASSRLEPGNTIYF.

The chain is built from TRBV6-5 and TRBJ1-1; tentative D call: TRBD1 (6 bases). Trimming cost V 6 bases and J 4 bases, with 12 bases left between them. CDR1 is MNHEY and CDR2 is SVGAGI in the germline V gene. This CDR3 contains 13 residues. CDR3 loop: CASSLTGRTEAFF. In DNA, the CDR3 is TGTGCCAGCAGCCTCACAGGGCGCACTGAAGCTTTCTTT.

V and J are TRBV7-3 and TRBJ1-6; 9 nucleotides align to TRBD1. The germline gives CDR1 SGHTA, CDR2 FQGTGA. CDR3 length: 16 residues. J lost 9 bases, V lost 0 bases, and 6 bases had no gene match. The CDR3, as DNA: TGTGCCAGCAGCTTAACGGGGGACAGGGTACGTTCACCCCTCCACTTT. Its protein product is CASSLTGDRVRSPLHF.

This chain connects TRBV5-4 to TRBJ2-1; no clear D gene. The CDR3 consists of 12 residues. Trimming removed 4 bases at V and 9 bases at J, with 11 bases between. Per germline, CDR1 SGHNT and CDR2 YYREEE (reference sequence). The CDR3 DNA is TGTGCCAGCAGCATCCCGAAGGGTGAGCAGTTCTTC. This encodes CASSIPKGEQFF.

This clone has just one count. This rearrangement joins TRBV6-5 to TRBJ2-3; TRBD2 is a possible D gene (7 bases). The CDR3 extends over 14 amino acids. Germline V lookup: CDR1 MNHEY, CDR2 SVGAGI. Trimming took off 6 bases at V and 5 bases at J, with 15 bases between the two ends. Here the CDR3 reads CASSERGGGDTQYF. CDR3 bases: TGTGCCAGCAGCGAGAGGGGAGGGGGAGATACGCAGTATTTT.

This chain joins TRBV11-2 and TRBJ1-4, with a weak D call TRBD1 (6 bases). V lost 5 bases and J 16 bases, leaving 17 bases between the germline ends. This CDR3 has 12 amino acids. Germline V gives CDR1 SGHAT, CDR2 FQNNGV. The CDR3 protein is CASSRATGAPFF. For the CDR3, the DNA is TGTGCCAGCAGCAGGGCGACAGGCGCCCCGTTTTTT.

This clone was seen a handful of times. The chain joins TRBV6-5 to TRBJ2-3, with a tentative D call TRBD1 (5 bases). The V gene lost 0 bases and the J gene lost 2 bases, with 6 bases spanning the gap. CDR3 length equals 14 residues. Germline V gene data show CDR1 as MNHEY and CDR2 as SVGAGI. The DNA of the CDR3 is TGTGCCAGCAGTTACTCGGACAACACAGATACGCAGTATTTT. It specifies CASSYSDNTDTQYF.

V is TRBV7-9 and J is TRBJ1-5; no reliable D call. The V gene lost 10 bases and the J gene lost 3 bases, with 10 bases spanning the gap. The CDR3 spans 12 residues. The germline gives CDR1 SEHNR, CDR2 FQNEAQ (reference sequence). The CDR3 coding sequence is TGTGCCACCGGTTTGGACAATCAGCCCCAGCATTTT. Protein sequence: CATGLDNQPQHF.

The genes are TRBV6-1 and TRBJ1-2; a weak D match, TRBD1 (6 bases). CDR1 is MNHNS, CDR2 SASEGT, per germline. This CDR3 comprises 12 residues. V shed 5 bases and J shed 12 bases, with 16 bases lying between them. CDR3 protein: CASSPDRRSNTF. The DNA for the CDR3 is TGTGCCAGCAGTCCCGACAGGAGGTCTAACACCTTC.

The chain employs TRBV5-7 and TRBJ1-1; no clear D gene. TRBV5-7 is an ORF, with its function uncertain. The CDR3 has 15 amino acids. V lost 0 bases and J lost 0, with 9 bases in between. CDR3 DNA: TGTGCCAGCAGCTTGGCCGGCAGGATGAACACTGAAGCTTTCTTT. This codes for CASSLAGRMNTEAFF.

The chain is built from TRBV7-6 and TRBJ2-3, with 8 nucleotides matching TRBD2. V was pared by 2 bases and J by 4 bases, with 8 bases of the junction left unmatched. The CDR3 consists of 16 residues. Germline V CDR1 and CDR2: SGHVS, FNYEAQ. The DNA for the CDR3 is TGTGCCAGCAGCTTACCCCAAGCGGGGGTGGCAGATACGCAGTATTTT. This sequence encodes CASSLPQAGVADTQYF.

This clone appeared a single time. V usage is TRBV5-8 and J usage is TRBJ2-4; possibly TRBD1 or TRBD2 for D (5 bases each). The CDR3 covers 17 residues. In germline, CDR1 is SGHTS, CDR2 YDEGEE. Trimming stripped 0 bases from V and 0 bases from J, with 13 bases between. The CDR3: CASSLVRGREAKNIQYF. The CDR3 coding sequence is TGTGCCAGCAGCTTGGTTCGGGGCAGGGAAGCCAAAAACATTCAGTACTTC.

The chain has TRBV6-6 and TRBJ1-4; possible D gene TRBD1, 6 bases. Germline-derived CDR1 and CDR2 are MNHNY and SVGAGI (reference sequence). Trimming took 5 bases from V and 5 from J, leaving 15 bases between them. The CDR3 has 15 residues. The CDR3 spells CASSKLGGGNEKLFF. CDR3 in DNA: TGTGCCAGCAGTAAATTAGGAGGGGGAAATGAAAAACTGTTTTTT.

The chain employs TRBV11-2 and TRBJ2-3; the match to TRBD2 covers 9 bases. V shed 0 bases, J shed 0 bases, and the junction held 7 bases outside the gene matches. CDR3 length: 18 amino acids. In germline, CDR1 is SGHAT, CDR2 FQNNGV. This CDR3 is CASSLDRRLAGSTDTQYF. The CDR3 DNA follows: TGTGCCAGCAGCTTAGATCGGAGGCTAGCGGGGAGCACAGATACGCAGTATTTT.

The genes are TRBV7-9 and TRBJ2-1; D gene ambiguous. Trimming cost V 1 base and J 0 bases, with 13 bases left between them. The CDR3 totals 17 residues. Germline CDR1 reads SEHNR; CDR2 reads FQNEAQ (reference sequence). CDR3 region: CASSLDPHSSSYNEQFF. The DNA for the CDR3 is TGTGCCAGCAGCTTAGACCCTCACAGTAGCTCCTACAATGAGCAGTTCTTC.

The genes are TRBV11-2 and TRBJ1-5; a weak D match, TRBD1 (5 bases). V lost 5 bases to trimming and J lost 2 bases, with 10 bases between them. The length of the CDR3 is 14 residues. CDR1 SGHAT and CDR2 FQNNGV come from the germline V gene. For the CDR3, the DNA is TGTGCCAGCAGCCCGGACATTGGCAATCAGCCCCAGCATTTT. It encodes CASSPDIGNQPQHF.

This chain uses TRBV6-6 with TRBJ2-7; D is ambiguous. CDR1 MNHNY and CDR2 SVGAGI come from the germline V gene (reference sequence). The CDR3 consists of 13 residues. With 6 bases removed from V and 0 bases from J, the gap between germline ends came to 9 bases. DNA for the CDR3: TGTGCCAGCAGCCCCGTAAGCTCCTACGAGCAGTACTTC. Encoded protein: CASSPVSSYEQYF.

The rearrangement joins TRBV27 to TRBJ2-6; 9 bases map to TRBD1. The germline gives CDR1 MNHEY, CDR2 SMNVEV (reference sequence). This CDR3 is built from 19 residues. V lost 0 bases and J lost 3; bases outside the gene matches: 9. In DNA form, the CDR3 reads TGTGCCAGCAGTTTATCCCCGAGGACAGGGGCTGGTGGGGCCAACGTCCTGACTTTC. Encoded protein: CASSLSPRTGAGGANVLTF.

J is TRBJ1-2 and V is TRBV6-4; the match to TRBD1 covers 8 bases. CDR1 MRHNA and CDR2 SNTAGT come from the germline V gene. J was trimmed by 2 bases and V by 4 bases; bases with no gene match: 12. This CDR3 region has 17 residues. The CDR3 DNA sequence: TGTGCCAGCAGTGGGCAACAGACAGGGGTGCCCAACTATGGCTACACCTTC. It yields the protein CASSGQQTGVPNYGYTF.

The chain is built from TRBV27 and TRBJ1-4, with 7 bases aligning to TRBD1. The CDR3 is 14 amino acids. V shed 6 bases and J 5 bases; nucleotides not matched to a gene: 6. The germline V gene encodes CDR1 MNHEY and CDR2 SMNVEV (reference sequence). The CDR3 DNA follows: TGTGCCAGCAGCGCCGGGACAGCGAATGAAAAACTGTTTTTT. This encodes CASSAGTANEKLFF.

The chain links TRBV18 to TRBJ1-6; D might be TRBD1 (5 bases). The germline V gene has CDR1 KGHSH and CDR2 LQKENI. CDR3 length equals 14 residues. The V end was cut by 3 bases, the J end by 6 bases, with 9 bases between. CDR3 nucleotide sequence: TGTGCCAGCTCACCGACAGCCGTTAATTCACCCCTCCACTTT. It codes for CASSPTAVNSPLHF.

The CDR3 DNA reads as TGTGCCAGCAGCCAAGCGGGACTAGGGGCCACTGAAGCTTTCTTT. Its protein is CASSQAGLGATEAFF. The V and J genes are TRBV14 and TRBJ1-1, with D maybe TRBD1 (5 bases). CDR1 is SGHDN, CDR2 FVKESK, per germline. Trimming stripped 1 base from V and 4 bases from J, with 13 bases between. The CDR3 is 15 residues long.

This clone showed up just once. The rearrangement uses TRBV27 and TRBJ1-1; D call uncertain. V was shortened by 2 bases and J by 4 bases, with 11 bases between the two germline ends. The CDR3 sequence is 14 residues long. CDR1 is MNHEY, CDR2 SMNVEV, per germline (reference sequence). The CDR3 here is CASSLTVSGTEAFF. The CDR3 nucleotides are TGTGCCAGCAGTTTAACGGTCAGCGGCACTGAAGCTTTCTTT.

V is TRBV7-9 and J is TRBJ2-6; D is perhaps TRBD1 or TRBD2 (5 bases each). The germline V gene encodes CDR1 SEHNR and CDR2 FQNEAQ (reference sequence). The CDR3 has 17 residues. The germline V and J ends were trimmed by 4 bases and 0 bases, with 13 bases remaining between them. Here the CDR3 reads CASSYGRGLSGANVLTF. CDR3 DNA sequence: TGTGCCAGCAGCTACGGCCGGGGCCTCTCTGGGGCCAACGTCCTGACTTTC.

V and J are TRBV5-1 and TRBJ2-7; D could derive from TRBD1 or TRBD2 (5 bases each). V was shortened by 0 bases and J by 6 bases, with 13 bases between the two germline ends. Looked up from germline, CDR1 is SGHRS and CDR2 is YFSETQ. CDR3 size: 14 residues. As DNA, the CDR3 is TGCGCCAGCAGCTTGGGGGGTGGGGGAAGCGAGCAGTACTTC. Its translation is CASSLGGGGSEQYF.